This is a list of T cell receptor beta chains from one sample in a study of cytomegalovirus exposure and HLA in healthy donors. The method was immunoSEQ multiplex PCR; TCRdb's version includes in-frame clones alone and lacks a portion of them. The sample has more than 110,000 clones, roughly nine tenths seen once. The sequencing input was PBMCs. These receptors were taken from a man aged 18 to 29 in good health and CMV-seronegative. Both conserved end residues are part of each CDR3. A D gene is named only where the DNA matches it firmly. Size is omitted from some rows. Given values are once, few, many or a class for expanded clones.

size	J	D	V	DNA	CDR3
few	TRBJ1-2	-	TRBV6-5	TGTGCCAGCAGACAGGGACCGCCGAGTTGGGCTGGCTACACCTTC	CASRQGPPSWAGYTF
-	TRBJ2-1	TRBD1	TRBV6-1	TGTGCCAGCAGTGGGACAGGGTGGTATGAGCAGTTCTTC	CASSGTGWYEQFF
-	TRBJ2-7	-	TRBV28	TGTGCCAGCAGTCGCGGGTACGAGCAGTACTTC	CASSRGYEQYF
-	TRBJ1-3	-	TRBV2	TGTGCCAGCAGTGAAGGGGCCTCTGGAAACACCATATATTTT	CASSEGASGNTIYF
-	TRBJ2-2	TRBD2	TRBV15	TGTGCCACCAGCAGAGAGTTTAGCGGGAGTTCCCACACCGGGGAGCTGTTTTTT	CATSREFSGSSHTGELFF
-	TRBJ2-3	-	TRBV7-2	TGTGCCAGCAGCTATACTCGGGATACGCAGTATTTT	CASSYTRDTQYF
-	TRBJ2-3	TRBD2	TRBV5-1	TGCGCCAGCAGCCAGGGACTAGCGACAGATACGCAGTATTTT	CASSQGLATDTQYF
-	TRBJ2-3	TRBD2	TRBV5-1	TGCGCCAGCAGCAGTAGCGGGGGGGCTCCAGATACGCAGTATTTT	CASSSSGGAPDTQYF
-	TRBJ2-3	TRBD1	TRBV6-1	TGTGCCAGCAGTGAAGTTAACAGGGGAAATACGCAGTATTTT	CASSEVNRGNTQYF
-	TRBJ1-2	-	TRBV7-9	TGTGCCAGCAGCCCTGCTAGCGGTGAGGGCTACACCTTC	CASSPASGEGYTF
-	TRBJ1-2	-	TRBV5-4	TGTGCCGGAAAACAGGAGACTAACTATGGCTACACCTTC	CAGKQETNYGYTF
-	TRBJ2-3	TRBD2	TRBV6-4	TGTGCCAGCAGTGAGACGGCTAGCGGGACCACAGATACGCAGTATTTT	CASSETASGTTDTQYF
-	TRBJ2-5	-	TRBV6-5	TGTGCCAGCACCTTACGGGCAGGGTCGGGGACCCAGTACTTC	CASTLRAGSGTQYF
once	TRBJ1-1	TRBD1	TRBV28	TGTGCCACCGTTTTAGGACAGGCGAACACTGAAGCTTTCTTT	CATVLGQANTEAFF
-	TRBJ2-5	-	TRBV9	TGTGCCAGCAGTGGAACACAGGGCCAAGAGACCCAGTACTTC	CASSGTQGQETQYF
-	TRBJ2-5	TRBD2	TRBV9	TGTGCCAGCAGCGTCAGTGTCGGGGGGGCCCAAGAGACCCAGTACTTC	CASSVSVGGAQETQYF
once	TRBJ2-2	-	TRBV13	TGTGCCAGTCCCAATCGGGCCGGGGAGCTGTTTTTT	CASPNRAGELFF
-	TRBJ1-1	-	TRBV7-6	TGTGCCAGCAGCTTAACACTGGGGCCGAACACTGAAGCTTTCTTT	CASSLTLGPNTEAFF
-	TRBJ1-5	-	TRBV6-6	TGTGCCAGCAGTGGTGGGGCCCAAAGGTTCGATCAGCCCCAGCATTTT	CASSGGAQRFDQPQHF
-	TRBJ1-4	-	TRBV7-9	TGTGCCAGCAGCTCGGGTGTAAATGAAAAACTGTTTTTT	CASSSGVNEKLFF
-	TRBJ2-7	-	TRBV4-1	TGCGCCAGCAGCCAAGAAGCAGGGAGGGAGCAGTACTTC	CASSQEAGREQYF
-	TRBJ2-7	-	TRBV5-1	TGCGCCAGCAGCGTTCAGGGCTACGAGCAGTACTTC	CASSVQGYEQYF
-	TRBJ2-4	-	TRBV7-9	TGTGCCAGCAGCTTTGGTGTTCGGAACATTCAGTACTTC	CASSFGVRNIQYF
-	TRBJ2-7	TRBD1	TRBV28	TGTGCCAGCAGCCAACAGGGGATAAACTACGAGCAGTACTTC	CASSQQGINYEQYF
-	TRBJ1-6	-	TRBV10-3	TGTGCCATCAGTCCCGCCCGGACAGTCGATAATTCACCCCTCCACTTT	CAISPARTVDNSPLHF
-	TRBJ2-7	TRBD2	TRBV10-3	TGTGCCATCAGCCCTCTGGGACTAGCGGGAGAAAAGCGCCTCGAGCAGTACTTC	CAISPLGLAGEKRLEQYF
-	TRBJ2-3	-	TRBV7-8	TGTGCCAGCCGACAGCCCTCTAGCACAGATACGCAGTATTTT	CASRQPSSTDTQYF
-	TRBJ2-3	TRBD2	TRBV4-1	TGCGCCAGCAGCCAAGATCGGGGGGGGAACACAGATACGCAGTATTTT	CASSQDRGGNTDTQYF
-	TRBJ2-2	TRBD1	TRBV6-5	TGTGCCAGCAGTTACTTCGACAGGGGGCTCGCCGGGGAGCTGTTTTTT	CASSYFDRGLAGELFF
-	TRBJ2-7	TRBD1	TRBV11-3	TGTGCCAGCAGCAGCACCGGGACAGGGGGCGGATACGAGCAGTACTTC	CASSSTGTGGGYEQYF
-	TRBJ1-5	-	TRBV19	TGTGCCAGTACCGTGGGCCATCGTCAGCCCCAGCATTTT	CASTVGHRQPQHF
-	TRBJ1-1	-	TRBV18	TGTGCCAGCTCACCAATGGGGCTTAACACTGAAGCTTTCTTT	CASSPMGLNTEAFF
-	TRBJ2-5	TRBD1	TRBV11-2	TGTGCCAGCAGAAATCCCGGGACAGGTCAAGAGACCCAGTACTTC	CASRNPGTGQETQYF
-	TRBJ2-2	-	TRBV6-6	TGTGCCAGCAGTTACCAAACCGGGGAGCTGTTTTTT	CASSYQTGELFF
-	TRBJ2-7	TRBD2	TRBV7-9	TGTGCCAGCAGAGCTCTAGCGGGAGTCTCCTACGAGCAGTACTTC	CASRALAGVSYEQYF
-	TRBJ2-5	-	TRBV7-9	TGTGCCAGCGGAGGGACCACCCAAGAGACCCAGTACTTC	CASGGTTQETQYF
-	TRBJ2-5	TRBD2	TRBV5-6	TGTGCCAGCAGCCGTGACTGGGGAGGGGAGACCCAGTACTTC	CASSRDWGGETQYF
-	TRBJ2-2	TRBD1	TRBV25-1	TGTGCCAGCAGTGGGGCCCGAGGGACAGGGGGCATCGGGGAGCTGTTTTTT	CASSGARGTGGIGELFF
-	TRBJ1-6	-	TRBV6-5	TGTGCCAGCAGTTTAACAGGGACCGAAAATTCACCCCTCCACTTT	CASSLTGTENSPLHF
-	TRBJ1-2	TRBD1	TRBV11-2	TGTGCCAGCAGCTCGGTTAGGACAGGCGGGTCACCTCCCTATCGTGGCTACACCTTC	CASSSVRTGGSPPYRGYTF
-	TRBJ2-7	-	TRBV11-2	TGTGCCAGCTCTTCTCTACGGGGGGCGGCCCTCGAGCAGTACTTC	CASSSLRGAALEQYF
-	TRBJ2-7	-	TRBV7-6	TGTGCCAGCAGCTTAAGATTGACAGACAAACATATTTTCTACGAGCAGTACTTC	CASSLRLTDKHIFYEQYF
-	TRBJ2-7	-	TRBV30	TGTGCCTGGGGGCGGAGGACCTACGAGCAGTACTTC	CAWGRRTYEQYF
-	TRBJ1-1	TRBD1	TRBV18	TGTGCCAGCTCACCACTTCGGACAGGGGATCAAGCTTTCTTT	CASSPLRTGDQAFF
-	TRBJ2-7	-	TRBV10-3	TGTGCCATCAGTGAACCAGGGATGGGCGAGCAGTACTTC	CAISEPGMGEQYF
-	TRBJ1-2	-	TRBV30	TGTGCCTGGAGCGCCACGAGCCTTAACTATGGCTACACCTTC	CAWSATSLNYGYTF
-	TRBJ1-1	TRBD1	TRBV6-1	TGTGCCAGCAGTGTTGGGACAGGGGTCGCTGAAGCTTTCTTT	CASSVGTGVAEAFF
-	TRBJ2-3	-	TRBV14	TGTGCCAGCAGCCCGCGGGCACGCTCTAGCACAGATACGCAGTATTTT	CASSPRARSSTDTQYF
-	TRBJ2-7	-	TRBV19	TGTGCCAGTAGGGACAAGTCAGTTCGCTACGAGCAGTACTTC	CASRDKSVRYEQYF
-	TRBJ2-7	TRBD2	TRBV27	TGTGCCAGCAGTTCCTTAGCGGGGAGGGTCTACGAGCAGTACTTC	CASSSLAGRVYEQYF
-	TRBJ2-2	-	TRBV7-2	TGTGCCAGCAGCACCCTAAGGGACTTAGCCTCCACCGGGGAGCTGTTTTTT	CASSTLRDLASTGELFF
-	TRBJ2-7	TRBD2	TRBV27	TGTGCCAGCAGTTCGCTGGGACTAGCGGACCACTACGAGCAGTACTTC	CASSSLGLADHYEQYF
few	TRBJ2-3	-	TRBV2	TGTGCCAGCAGGGCGGAGGGGCGCACAGATACGCAGTATTTT	CASRAEGRTDTQYF
-	TRBJ2-7	TRBD2	TRBV7-2	TGTGCCAGCAGCTTAGTTAGCGGGAGGGCCGAGCAGTACTTC	CASSLVSGRAEQYF
-	TRBJ2-3	-	TRBV23-1	TGCGCCAGCATCAGGGAACGAGGGGGGGCCCGGTGCGCAGATACGCAGTATTTT	CASIRERGGARCADTQYF
-	TRBJ2-4	-	TRBV27	TGTGCCAGCAGTTTCGTTGTACAAACAGCCAAAAACATTCAGTACTTC	CASSFVVQTAKNIQYF